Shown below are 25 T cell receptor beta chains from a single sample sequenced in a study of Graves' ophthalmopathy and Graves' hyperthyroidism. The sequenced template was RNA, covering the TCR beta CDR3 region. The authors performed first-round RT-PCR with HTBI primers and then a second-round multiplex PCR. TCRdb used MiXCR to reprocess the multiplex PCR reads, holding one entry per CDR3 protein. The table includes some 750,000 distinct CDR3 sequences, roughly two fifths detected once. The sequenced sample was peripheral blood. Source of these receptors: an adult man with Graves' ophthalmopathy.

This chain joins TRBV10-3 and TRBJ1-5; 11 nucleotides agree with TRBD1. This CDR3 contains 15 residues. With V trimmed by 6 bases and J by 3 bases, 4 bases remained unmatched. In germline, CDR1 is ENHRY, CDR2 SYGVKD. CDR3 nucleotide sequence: TGTGCCATCAGCCCGGACAGGGGGCTCAATCAGCCCCAGCATTTT. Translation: CAISPDRGLNQPQHF.

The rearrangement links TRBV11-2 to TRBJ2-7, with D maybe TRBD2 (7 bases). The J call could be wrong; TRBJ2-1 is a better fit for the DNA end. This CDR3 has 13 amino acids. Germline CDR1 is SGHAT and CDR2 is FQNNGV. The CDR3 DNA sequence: TGTGCCAGCAGCTTCTCGGGGGGCCGTGAGCAGTTCTTC. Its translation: CASSFSGGREQFF.

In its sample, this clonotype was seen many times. The CDR3 region has the DNA TGTGCCAGCAGCTTGGGGCAGGCTAACGAGCAGTACTTC. It codes for CASSLGQANEQYF. This chain connects TRBV5-8 to TRBJ2-7; D is unclear. Germline V gene lookup returns CDR1 SGHTS and CDR2 YDEGEE. The CDR3 is made up of 13 amino acids. Trimming took off 0 bases at V and 5 bases at J, with 9 bases between the two ends.

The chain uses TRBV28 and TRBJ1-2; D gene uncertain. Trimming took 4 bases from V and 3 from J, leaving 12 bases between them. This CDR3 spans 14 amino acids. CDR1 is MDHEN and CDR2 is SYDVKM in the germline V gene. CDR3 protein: CASSSQARYYGYTF. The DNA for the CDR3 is TGTGCCAGCAGTTCCCAGGCGCGGTACTATGGCTACACCTTC.

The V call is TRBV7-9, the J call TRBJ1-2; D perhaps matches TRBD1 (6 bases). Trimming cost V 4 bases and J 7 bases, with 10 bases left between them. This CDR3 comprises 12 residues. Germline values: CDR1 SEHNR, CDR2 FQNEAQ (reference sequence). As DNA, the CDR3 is TGTGCCAGCAGCTCCACGGACAGTGGCTACACCTTC. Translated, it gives CASSSTDSGYTF.

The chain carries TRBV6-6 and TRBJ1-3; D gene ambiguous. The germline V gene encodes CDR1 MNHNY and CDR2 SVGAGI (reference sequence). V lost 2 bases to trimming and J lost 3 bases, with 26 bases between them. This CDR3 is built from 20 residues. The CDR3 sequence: CASSYSGRKNTHSNGNTIYF. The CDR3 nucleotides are TGTGCCAGCAGTTACAGTGGCAGGAAAAACACTCACTCTAATGGAAACACCATATATTTT.

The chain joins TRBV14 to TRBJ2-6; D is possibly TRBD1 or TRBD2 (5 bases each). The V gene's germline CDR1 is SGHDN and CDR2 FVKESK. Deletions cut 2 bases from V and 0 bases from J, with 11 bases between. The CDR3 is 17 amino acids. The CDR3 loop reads CASSQRDLLSGANVLTF. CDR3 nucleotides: TGTGCCAGCAGCCAAAGGGACCTACTCTCTGGGGCCAACGTCCTGACTTTC.

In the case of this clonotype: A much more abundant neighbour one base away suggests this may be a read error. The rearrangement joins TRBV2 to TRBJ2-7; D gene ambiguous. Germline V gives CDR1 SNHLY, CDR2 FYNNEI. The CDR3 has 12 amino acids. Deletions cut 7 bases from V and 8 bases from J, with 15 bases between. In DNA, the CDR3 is TGTGCCAGCACCGAGGCGGCGGATCAGCAGTACTTC. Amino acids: CASTEAADQQYF.

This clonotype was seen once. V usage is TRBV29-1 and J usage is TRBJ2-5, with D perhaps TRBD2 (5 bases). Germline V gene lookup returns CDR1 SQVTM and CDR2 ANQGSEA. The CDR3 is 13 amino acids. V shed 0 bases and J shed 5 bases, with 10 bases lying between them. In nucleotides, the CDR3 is TGCAGCGTTGAAGAAGAGGAGGTGGAGACCCAGTACTTC. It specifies CSVEEEEVETQYF.

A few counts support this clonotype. CDR3 nucleotides: TGTGCCAGCAGAAGGATTAGCGGGGGACCCAACACCGGGGAGCTGTTTTTT. Residues: CASRRISGGPNTGELFF. The chain links TRBV12-3 or TRBV12-4 to TRBJ2-2; TRBD2 aligns across 9 bases. The junction had 10 bases not matched to a gene; V was cut back by 6 bases and J by 2 bases. The CDR3 contains 17 residues.

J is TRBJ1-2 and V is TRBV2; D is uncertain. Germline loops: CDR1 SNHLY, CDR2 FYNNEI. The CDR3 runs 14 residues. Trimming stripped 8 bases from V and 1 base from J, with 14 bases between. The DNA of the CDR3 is TGTGCCAGCTTGAGTCTCGGGGTTAACTATGGCTACACCTTC. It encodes CASLSLGVNYGYTF.

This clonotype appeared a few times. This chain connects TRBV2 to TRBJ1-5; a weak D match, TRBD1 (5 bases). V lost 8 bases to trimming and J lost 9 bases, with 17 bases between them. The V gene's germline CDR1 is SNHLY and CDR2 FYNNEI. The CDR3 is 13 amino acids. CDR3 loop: CASSRGNPWPQHF. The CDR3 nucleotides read TGTGCCAGCTCTCGGGGGAACCCGTGGCCCCAGCATTTT.

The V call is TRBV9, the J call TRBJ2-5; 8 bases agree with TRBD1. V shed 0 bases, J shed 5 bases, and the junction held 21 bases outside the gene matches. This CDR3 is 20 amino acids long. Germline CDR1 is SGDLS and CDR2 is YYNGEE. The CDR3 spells CASSVDIQGAAVSIWETQYF. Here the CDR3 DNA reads TGTGCCAGCAGCGTAGATATCCAGGGGGCGGCGGTTTCTATATGGGAGACCCAGTACTTC.

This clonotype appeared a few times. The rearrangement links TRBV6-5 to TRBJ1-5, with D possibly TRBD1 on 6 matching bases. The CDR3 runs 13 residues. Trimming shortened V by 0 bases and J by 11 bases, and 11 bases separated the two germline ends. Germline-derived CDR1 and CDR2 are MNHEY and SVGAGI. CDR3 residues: CASSYSRGQAQHF. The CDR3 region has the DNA TGTGCCAGCAGTTACTCGCGGGGGCAGGCCCAGCATTTT.

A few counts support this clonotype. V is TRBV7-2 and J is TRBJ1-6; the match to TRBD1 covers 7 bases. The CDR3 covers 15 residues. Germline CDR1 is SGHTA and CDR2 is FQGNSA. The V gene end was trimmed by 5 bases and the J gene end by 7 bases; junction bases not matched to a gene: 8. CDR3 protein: CASSGDRVRNSPLHF. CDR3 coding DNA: TGTGCCAGCAGCGGAGACAGGGTTAGAAATTCACCCCTCCACTTT.

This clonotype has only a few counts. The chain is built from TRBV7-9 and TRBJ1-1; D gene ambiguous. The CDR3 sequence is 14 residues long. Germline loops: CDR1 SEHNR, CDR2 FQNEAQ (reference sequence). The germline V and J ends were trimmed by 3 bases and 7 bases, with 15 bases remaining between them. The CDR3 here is CASSLVAVTGEAFF. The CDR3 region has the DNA TGTGCCAGCAGCTTGGTGGCGGTCACCGGTGAAGCTTTCTTT. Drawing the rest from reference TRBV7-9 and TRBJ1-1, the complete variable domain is DTGVSQNPRHKITKRGQNVTFRCDPISEHNRLYWYRQTLGQGPEFLTYFQNEAQLEKSRLLSDRFSAERPKGSFSTLEIQRTEQGDSAMYLCASSLVAVTGEAFFGQGTRLTVV.

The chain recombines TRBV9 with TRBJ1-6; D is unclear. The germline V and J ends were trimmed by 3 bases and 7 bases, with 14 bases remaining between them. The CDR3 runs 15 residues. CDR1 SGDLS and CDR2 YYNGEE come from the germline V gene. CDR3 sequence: CASSAPGSNNSPLHF. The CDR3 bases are TGTGCCAGCAGCGCCCCGGGGAGCAACAATTCACCCCTCCACTTT.

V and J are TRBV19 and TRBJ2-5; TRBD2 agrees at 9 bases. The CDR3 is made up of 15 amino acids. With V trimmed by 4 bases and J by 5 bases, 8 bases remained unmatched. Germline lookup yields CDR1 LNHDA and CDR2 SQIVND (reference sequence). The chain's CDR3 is CASSTSGTSRETQYF. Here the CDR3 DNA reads TGTGCCAGTAGTACCTCCGGGACTAGCCGGGAGACCCAGTACTTC.

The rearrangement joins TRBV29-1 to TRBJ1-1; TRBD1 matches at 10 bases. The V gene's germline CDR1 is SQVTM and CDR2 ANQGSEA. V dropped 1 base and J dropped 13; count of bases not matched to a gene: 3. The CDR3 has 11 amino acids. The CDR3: CSVEAGTGVFF. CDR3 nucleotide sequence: TGCAGCGTTGAAGCCGGGACAGGGGTTTTCTTT.

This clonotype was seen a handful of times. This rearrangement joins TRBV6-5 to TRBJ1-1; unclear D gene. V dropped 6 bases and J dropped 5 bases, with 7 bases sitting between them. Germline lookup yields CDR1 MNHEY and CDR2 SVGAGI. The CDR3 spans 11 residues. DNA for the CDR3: TGTGCCAGCAGGTTAAGGACTGAAGCTTTCTTT. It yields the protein CASRLRTEAFF.

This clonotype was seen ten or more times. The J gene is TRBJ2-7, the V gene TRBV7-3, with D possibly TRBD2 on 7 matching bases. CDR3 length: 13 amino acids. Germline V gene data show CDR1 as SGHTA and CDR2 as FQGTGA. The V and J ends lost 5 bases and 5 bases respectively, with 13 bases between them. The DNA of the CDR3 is TGTGCCAGCAGCGGGGGCGGGGGTCACGAGCAGTACTTC. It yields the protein CASSGGGGHEQYF.

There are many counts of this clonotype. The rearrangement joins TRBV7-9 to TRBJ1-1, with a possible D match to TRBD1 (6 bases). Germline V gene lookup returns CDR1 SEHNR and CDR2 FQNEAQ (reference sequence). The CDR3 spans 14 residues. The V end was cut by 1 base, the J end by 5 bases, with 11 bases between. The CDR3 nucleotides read TGTGCCAGCAGCTTAGTTACAGGGTTGACTGAAGCTTTCTTT. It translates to CASSLVTGLTEAFF.

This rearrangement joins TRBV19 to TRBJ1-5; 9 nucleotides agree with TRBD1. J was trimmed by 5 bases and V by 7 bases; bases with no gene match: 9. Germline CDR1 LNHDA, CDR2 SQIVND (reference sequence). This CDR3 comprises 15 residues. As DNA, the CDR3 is TGTGCCAGTACCCGCGGCTGGACAGGGGATCAGCCCCAGCATTTT. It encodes CASTRGWTGDQPQHF.

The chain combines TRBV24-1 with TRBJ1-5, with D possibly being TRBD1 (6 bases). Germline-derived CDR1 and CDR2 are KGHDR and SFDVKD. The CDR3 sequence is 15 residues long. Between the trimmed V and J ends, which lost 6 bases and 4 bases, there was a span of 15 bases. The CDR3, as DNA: TGTGCCACCAGTAGTATAAGCCAGGGGAATCAGCCCCAGCATTTT. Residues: CATSSISQGNQPQHF.

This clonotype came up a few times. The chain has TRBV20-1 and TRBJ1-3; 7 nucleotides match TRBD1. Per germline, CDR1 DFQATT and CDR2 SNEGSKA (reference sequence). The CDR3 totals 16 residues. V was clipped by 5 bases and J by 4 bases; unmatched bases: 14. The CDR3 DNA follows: TGCAGTGCTCCCGGGACAGACAGGGCCGCGGGAAACACCATATATTTT. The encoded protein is CSAPGTDRAAGNTIYF.